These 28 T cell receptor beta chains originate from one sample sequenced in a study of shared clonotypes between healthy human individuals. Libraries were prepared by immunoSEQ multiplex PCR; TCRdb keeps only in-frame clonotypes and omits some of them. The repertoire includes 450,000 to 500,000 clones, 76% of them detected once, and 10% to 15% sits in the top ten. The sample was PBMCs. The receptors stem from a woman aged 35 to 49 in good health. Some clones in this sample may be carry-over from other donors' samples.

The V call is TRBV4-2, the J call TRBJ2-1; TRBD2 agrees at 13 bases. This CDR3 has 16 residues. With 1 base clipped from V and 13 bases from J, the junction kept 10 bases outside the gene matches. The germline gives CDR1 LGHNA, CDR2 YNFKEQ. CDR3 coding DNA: TGTGCCAGCAGCCAAGGGACTAGCGGGAGTGGGCACGAACAGTTCTTC. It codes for CASSQGTSGSGHEQFF.

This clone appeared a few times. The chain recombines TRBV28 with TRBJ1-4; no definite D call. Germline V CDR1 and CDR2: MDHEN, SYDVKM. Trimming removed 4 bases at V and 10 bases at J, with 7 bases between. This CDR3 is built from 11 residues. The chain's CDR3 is CASSSLGKLFF. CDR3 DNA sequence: TGTGCCAGCAGTTCCCTGGGAAAACTGTTTTTT.

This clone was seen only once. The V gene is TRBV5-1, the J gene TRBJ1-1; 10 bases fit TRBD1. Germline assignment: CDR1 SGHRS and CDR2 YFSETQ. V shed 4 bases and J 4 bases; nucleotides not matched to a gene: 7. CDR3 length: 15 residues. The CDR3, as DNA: TGCGCCAGCAGCGCCGGGACAGGGGACGGCACTGAAGCTTTCTTT. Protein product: CASSAGTGDGTEAFF.

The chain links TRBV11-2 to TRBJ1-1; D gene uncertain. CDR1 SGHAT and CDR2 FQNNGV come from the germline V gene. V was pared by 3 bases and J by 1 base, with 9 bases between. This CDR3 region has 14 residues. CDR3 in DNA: TGTGCCAGCAGCTTCATCACCCCGAACACTGAAGCTTTCTTT. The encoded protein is CASSFITPNTEAFF.

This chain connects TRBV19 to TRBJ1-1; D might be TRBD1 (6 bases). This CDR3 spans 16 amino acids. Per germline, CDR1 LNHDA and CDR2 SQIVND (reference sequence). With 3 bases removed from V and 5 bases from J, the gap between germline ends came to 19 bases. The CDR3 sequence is CASSILISGAGTEAFF. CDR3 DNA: TGTGCCAGTAGTATTTTAATTTCGGGGGCGGGGACTGAAGCTTTCTTT.

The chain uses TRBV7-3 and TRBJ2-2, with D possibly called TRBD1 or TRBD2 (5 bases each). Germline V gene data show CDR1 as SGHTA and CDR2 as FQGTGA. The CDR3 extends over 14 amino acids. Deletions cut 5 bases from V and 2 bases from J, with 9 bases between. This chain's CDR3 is CASSRGPNTGELFF. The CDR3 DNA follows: TGTGCCAGCAGCCGGGGACCTAACACCGGGGAGCTGTTTTTT. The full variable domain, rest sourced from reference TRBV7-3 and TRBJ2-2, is GAGVSQTPSNKVTEKGKYVELRCDPISGHTALYWYRQSLGQGPEFLIYFQGTGAADDSGLPNDRFFAVRPEGSVSTLKIQRTERGDSAVYLCASSRGPNTGELFFGEGSRLTVL.

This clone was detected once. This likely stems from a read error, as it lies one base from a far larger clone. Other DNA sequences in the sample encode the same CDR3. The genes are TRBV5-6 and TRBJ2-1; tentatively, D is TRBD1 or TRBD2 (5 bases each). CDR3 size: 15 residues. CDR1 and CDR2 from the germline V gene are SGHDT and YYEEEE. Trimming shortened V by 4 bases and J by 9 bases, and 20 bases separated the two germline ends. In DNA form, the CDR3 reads TGTGCCAGCAGCCGTCCGGGGCAGGGATGGGGTGAGCAGTTCTTC. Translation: CASSRPGQGWGEQFF.

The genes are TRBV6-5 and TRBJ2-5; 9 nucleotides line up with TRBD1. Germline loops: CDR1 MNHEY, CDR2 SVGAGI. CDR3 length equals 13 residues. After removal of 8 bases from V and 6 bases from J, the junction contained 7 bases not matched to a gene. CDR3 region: CASERTGAKTQYF. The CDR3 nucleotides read TGTGCCAGCGAGCGGACAGGGGCGAAGACCCAGTACTTC.

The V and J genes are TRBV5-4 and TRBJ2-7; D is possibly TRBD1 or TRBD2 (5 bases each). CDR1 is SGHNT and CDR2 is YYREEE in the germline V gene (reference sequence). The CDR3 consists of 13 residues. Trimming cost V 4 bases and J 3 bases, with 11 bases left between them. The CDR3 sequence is CASSQGPGYEQYF. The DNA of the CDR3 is TGTGCCAGCAGCCAGGGACCCGGCTACGAGCAGTACTTC.

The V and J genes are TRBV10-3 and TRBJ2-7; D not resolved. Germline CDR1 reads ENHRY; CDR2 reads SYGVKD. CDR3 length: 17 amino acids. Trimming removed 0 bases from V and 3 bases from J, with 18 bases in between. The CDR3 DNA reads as TGTGCCATCAGTGAGTCCTCTGGACCAATAGACCGCTACGAGCAGTACTTC. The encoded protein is CAISESSGPIDRYEQYF.

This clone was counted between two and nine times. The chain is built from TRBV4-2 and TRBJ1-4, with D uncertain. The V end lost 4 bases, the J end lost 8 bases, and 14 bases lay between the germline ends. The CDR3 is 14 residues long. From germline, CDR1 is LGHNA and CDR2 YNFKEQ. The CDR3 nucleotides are TGTGCCAGCAGCCTAGGACGGGCGGGAGAAAAACTGTTTTTT. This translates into CASSLGRAGEKLFF.

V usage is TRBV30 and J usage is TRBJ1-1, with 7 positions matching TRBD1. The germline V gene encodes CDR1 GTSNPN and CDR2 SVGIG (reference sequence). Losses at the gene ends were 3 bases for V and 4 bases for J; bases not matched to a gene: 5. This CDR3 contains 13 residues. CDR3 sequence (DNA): TGTGCCTGGAGCCCAGGGGGATTCACTGAAGCTTTCTTT. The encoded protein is CAWSPGGFTEAFF. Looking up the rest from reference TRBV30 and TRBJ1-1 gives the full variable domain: SQTIHQWPATLVQPVGSPLSLECTVEGTSNPNLYWYRQAAGRGLQLLFYSVGIGQISSEVPQNLSASRPQDRQFILSSKKLLLSDSGFYLCAWSPGGFTEAFFGQGTRLTVV.

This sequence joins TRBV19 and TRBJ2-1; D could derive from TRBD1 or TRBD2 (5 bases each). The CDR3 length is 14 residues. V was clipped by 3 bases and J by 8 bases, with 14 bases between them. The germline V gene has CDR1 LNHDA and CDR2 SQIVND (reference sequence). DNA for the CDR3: TGTGCCAGTAGTATTTTCGCAGGGAGTGATGAGCAGTTCTTC. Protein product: CASSIFAGSDEQFF.

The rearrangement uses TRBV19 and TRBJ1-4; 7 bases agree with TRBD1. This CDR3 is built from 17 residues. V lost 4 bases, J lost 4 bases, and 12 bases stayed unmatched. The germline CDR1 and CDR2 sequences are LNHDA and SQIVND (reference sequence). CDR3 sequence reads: CASSNQGIDRVNEKLFF. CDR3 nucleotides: TGTGCCAGTAGTAACCAAGGGATCGACAGGGTTAATGAAAAACTGTTTTTT.

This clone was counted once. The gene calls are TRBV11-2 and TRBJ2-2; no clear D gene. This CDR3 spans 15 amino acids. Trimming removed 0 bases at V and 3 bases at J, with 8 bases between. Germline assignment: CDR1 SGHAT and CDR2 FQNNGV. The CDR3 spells CASSLDPQDTGELFF. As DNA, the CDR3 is TGTGCCAGCAGCTTAGATCCCCAAGACACCGGGGAGCTGTTTTTT.

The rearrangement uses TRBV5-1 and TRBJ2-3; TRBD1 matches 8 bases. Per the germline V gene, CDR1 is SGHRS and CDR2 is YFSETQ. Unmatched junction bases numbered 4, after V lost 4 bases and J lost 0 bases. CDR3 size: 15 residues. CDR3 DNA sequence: TGCGCCAGCAGCACCCGGACAGGGAGCACAGATACGCAGTATTTT. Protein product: CASSTRTGSTDTQYF.

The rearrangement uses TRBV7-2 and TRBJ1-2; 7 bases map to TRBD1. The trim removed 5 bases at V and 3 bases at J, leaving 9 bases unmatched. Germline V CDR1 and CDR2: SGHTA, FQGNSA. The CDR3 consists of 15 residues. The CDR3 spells CASSLDGQDHYGYTF. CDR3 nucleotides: TGTGCCAGCAGCCTCGACGGACAGGACCACTATGGCTACACCTTC. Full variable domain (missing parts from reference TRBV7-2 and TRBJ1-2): GAGVSQSPSNKVTEKGKDVELRCDPISGHTALYWYRQSLGQGLEFLIYFQGNSAPDKSGLPSDRFSAERTGGSVSTLTIQRTQQEDSAVYLCASSLDGQDHYGYTFGSGTRLTVV.

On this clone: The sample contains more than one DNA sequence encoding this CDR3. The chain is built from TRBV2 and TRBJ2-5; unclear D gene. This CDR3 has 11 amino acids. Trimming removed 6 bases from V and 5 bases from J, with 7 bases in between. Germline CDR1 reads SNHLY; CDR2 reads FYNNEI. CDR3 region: CASRPEETQYF. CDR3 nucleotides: TGTGCCAGCAGACCTGAGGAGACCCAGTACTTC.

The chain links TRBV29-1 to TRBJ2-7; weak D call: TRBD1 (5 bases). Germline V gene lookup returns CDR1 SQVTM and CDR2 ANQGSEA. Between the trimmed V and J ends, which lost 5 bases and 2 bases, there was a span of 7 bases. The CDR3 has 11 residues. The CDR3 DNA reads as TGCAGCGTTACCAGGGCCTACGAGCAGTACTTC. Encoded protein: CSVTRAYEQYF.

The CDR3: CAWRAGAYEQYF. Written as DNA, the CDR3 is TGTGCCTGGAGGGCAGGAGCCTACGAGCAGTACTTC. V usage is TRBV30 and J usage is TRBJ2-7; D remains ambiguous. Germline-derived CDR1 and CDR2 are GTSNPN and SVGIG (reference sequence). V was pared by 3 bases and J by 2 bases, with 8 bases between. CDR3 size: 12 residues.

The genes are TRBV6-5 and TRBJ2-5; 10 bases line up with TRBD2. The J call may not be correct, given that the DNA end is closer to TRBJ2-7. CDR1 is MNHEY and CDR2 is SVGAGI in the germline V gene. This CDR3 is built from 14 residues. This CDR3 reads CASGKREGVYEQYF. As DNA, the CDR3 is TGTGCCAGCGGTAAGCGGGAGGGGGTCTACGAGCAGTACTTC.

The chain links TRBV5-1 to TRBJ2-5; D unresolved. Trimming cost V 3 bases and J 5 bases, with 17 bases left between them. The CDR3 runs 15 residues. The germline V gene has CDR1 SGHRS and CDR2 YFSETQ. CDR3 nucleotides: TGCGCCAGCAGCTCTTCGGGTATAATCGGGGAGACCCAGTACTTC. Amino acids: CASSSSGIIGETQYF.

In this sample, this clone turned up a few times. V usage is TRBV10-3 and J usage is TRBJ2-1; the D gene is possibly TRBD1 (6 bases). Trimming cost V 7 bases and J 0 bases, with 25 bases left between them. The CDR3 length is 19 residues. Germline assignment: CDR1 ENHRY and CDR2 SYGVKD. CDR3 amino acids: CAITLDQGIPSSSYNEQFF. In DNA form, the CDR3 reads TGTGCCATCACTCTCGATCAGGGGATCCCCTCGAGCTCCTACAATGAGCAGTTCTTC.

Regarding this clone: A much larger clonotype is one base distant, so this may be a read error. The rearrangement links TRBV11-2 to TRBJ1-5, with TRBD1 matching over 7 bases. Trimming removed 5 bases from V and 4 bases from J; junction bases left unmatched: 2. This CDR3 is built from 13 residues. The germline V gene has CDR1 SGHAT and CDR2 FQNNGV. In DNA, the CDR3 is TGTGCCAGCAGCCGGGACAGAAATCAGCCCCAGCATTTT. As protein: CASSRDRNQPQHF.

The CDR3 loop is CATQVGGPYDEQFF. The CDR3 coding sequence is TGTGCCACCCAGGTGGGAGGGCCTTACGATGAGCAGTTCTTC. The rearrangement uses TRBV6-6 and TRBJ2-1; the match to TRBD2 covers 7 bases. Germline lookup yields CDR1 MNHNY and CDR2 SVGAGI (reference sequence). This CDR3 spans 14 amino acids. With V trimmed by 10 bases and J by 8 bases, 14 bases remained unmatched.

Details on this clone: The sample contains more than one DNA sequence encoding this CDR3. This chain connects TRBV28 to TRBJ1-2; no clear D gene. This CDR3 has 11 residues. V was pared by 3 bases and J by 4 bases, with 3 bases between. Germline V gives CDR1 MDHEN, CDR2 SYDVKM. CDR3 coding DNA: TGTGCCAGCAGTTTGTCCTATGGCTACACCTTC. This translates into CASSLSYGYTF.

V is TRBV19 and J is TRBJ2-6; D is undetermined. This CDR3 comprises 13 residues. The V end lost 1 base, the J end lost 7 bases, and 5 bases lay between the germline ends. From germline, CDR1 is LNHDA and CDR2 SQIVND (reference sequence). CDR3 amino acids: CASSIGAANVLTF. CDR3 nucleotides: TGTGCCAGTAGTATAGGGGCCGCCAACGTCCTGACTTTC. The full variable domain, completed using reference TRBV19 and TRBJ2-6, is DGGITQSPKYLFRKEGQNVTLSCEQNLNHDAMYWYRQDPGQGLRLIYYSQIVNDFQKGDIAEGYSVSREKKESFPLTVTSAQKNPTAFYLCASSIGAANVLTFGAGSRLTVL.

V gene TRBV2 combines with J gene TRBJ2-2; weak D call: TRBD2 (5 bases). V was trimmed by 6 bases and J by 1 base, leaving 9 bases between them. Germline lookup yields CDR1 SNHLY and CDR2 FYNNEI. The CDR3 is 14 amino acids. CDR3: CASREARNTGELFF. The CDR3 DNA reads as TGTGCCAGCAGGGAGGCCCGGAACACCGGGGAGCTGTTTTTT.